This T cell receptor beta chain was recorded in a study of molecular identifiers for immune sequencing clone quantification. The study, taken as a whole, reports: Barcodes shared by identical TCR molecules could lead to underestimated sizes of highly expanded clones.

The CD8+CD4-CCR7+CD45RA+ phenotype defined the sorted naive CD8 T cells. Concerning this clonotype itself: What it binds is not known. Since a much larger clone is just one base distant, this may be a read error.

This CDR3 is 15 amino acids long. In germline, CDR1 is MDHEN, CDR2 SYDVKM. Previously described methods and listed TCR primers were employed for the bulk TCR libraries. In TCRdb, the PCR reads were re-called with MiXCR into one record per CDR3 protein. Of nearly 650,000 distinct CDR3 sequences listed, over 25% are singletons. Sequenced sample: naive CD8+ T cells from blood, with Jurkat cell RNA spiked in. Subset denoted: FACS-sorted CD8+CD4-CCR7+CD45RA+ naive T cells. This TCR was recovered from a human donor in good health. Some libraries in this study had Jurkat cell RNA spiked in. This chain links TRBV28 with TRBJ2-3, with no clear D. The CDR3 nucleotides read TGTGCCAGCACCCCAATTGGGTCCCGCACAGATACGCAGGATTTT. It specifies CASTPIGSRTDTQDF. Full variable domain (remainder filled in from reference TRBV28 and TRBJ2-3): DVKVTQSSRYLVKRTGEKVFLECVQDMDHENMFWYRQDPGLGLRLIYFSYDVKMKEKGDIPEGYSVSREKKERFSLILESASTNQTSMYLCASTPIGSRTDTQDFGPGTRLTVL.